Listed below are T cell receptor beta chains from one sample, sequenced in a study of blood T cell repertoires in COVID-19. Sequenced by immunoSEQ multiplex PCR; TCRdb stores in-frame clones only, minus some. The profile shows 300,000 to 450,000 clones, about four fifths of them singletons. The sequenced material came from peripheral blood. The receptor set was obtained from a human donor with acute or convalescent COVID-19. The donor label of this sample is uncertain. Each CDR3 is given with its conserved first and last residue. The D gene is left open where the match is weak. Clone size is stated in some rows and not others, as once, few, many or a class when expanded.

size,J,D,V,DNA,CDR3
NA,TRBJ1-1,NA,TRBV10-3,TGTGCCATCAGAGATGGGAGACCGGGACTCACTGAAGCTTTCTTT,CAIRDGRPGLTEAFF
NA,TRBJ2-1,NA,TRBV30,TGTGCCTGGAGTGTACGACAGGATGGGGTGCAGTTCTTC,CAWSVRQDGVQFF
once,TRBJ1-6,NA,TRBV5-1,TGCGCCAGCAGCTTGGCGGCTGGGAGCTCACCCCTCCACTTT,CASSLAAGSSPLHF
NA,TRBJ1-5,NA,TRBV7-2,TGTGCCAGCAGCTACGTCCAGGGCTTTCGGAATCAGCCCCAGCATTTT,CASSYVQGFRNQPQHF
few,TRBJ1-4,TRBD1,TRBV7-8,TGTGCCAGCAGCCCTCGGACAGGGGCGGGCCTTAATGAAAAACTGTTTTTT,CASSPRTGAGLNEKLFF
once,TRBJ2-1,NA,TRBV29-1,TGCAGCGTTGACTTCAGGGGCTTCAATGAGCAGTTCTTC,CSVDFRGFNEQFF
NA,TRBJ2-5,TRBD1,TRBV19,TGTGCCAGTAGTAGCCAACCCGGGACAGGGGGCGAGACCCAGTACTTC,CASSSQPGTGGETQYF
NA,TRBJ1-5,NA,TRBV28,TGTGCCAGCAGACCACACAGGGTTGGCAATCAGCCCCAGCATTTT,CASRPHRVGNQPQHF
NA,TRBJ1-6,NA,TRBV28,TGTGCCAGCCGACAGCCTAGGGATAATTCACCCCTCCACTTT,CASRQPRDNSPLHF
NA,TRBJ2-7,NA,TRBV29-1,TGCAGCGTTGAGGAGGGGAATCGACCCCCATACGAGCAGTACTTC,CSVEEGNRPPYEQYF
NA,TRBJ1-1,NA,TRBV27,TGTGCCAGCAGTTTAGGGGCACTCATGAACACTGAAGCTTTCTTT,CASSLGALMNTEAFF
NA,TRBJ1-1,NA,TRBV12-3/TRBV12-4,TGTGCCAGCAGGGACCGGGAGAGTACTGAAGCTTTCTTT,CASRDRESTEAFF
NA,TRBJ1-3,NA,TRBV6-5,TGTGCCAGCAGCCCAGACACTGGCTCTGGAAACACCATATATTTT,CASSPDTGSGNTIYF
NA,TRBJ1-2,TRBD1,TRBV5-1,TGCGCCAGCAGCTTAACCCAGGGGGAACTATTGGGCTACACCTTC,CASSLTQGELLGYTF
NA,TRBJ2-6,TRBD1,TRBV7-8,TGTGCCAGCAGCTTACGGTGGGACAGTCGCGACTCTGGGGCCAACGTCCTGACTTTC,CASSLRWDSRDSGANVLTF
NA,TRBJ1-5,TRBD1,TRBV28,TGTGCCAGCAGTTTTCCGGACAGGCCTCAGCCCCAGCATTTT,CASSFPDRPQPQHF
once,TRBJ2-7,TRBD2,TRBV4-1,TGCGCCAGCAGCCAATACTCGGCGGGAGCGCGAATCGAGCAGTACTTC,CASSQYSAGARIEQYF
NA,TRBJ1-6,NA,TRBV3-1/TRBV3-2,TGTGCCAGCAGCTTCGGACAGAATAATTCACCCCTCCACTTT,CASSFGQNNSPLHF
NA,TRBJ1-2,TRBD1,TRBV5-1,TGCGCCAGCAGCCCAGGACAGGGGGCAGGTGGCTACACCTTC,CASSPGQGAGGYTF
NA,TRBJ1-3,NA,TRBV5-1,TGCGCCAGCAGCTTGGGTGGAGGGTCTGGAAACACCATATATTTT,CASSLGGGSGNTIYF
NA,TRBJ1-2,NA,TRBV5-5,TGTGCCAGCAGCTTGGGCATCGACAGCCACGGACCGCACTATGGCTACACCTTC,CASSLGIDSHGPHYGYTF
NA,TRBJ2-7,NA,TRBV6-5,TGTGCCAGCAGTTACTCGACCAGGCTAGCCTCCGAGCAGTACTTC,CASSYSTRLASEQYF
NA,TRBJ2-6,NA,TRBV10-3,TGTGCCATCAAAACCACAGGGTCTGGGGCCAACGTCCTGACTTTC,CAIKTTGSGANVLTF
NA,TRBJ1-1,NA,TRBV28,TGTGCCAGCAGCCCCTCTGACAGTCCGAACACTGAAGCTTTCTTT,CASSPSDSPNTEAFF
few,TRBJ1-2,NA,TRBV12-1,TGTGCCAGCAGCCTCGGCCCGGGACAGTCCTTTGATGGCTACACCTTC,CASSLGPGQSFDGYTF
NA,TRBJ2-3,NA,TRBV18,TGTGCCAGCTCACCATCCCAGCCTCGAGAGGCGCAGTATTTT,CASSPSQPREAQYF
NA,TRBJ2-1,TRBD2,TRBV11-2,TGTGCCAGCAGCTCAATAGGCGGGAGGGCCACTTTTGGTTACAATGAGCAGTTCTTC,CASSSIGGRATFGYNEQFF